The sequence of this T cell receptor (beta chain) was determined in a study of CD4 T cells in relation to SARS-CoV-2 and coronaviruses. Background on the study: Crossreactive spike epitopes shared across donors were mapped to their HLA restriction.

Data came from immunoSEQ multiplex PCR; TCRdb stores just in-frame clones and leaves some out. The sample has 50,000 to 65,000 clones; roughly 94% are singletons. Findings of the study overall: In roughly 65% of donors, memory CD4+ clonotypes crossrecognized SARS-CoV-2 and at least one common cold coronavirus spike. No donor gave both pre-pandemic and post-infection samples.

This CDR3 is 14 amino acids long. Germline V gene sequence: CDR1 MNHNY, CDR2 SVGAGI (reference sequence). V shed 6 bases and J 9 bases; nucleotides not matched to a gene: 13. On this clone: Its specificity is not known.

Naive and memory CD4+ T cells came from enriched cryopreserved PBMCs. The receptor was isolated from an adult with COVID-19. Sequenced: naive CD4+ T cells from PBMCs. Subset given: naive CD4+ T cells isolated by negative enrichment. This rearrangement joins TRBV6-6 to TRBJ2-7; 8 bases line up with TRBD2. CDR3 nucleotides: TGTGCCAGCAGGGAGATCGGGGGGGAGTCGGGGCAGTACTTC. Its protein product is CASREIGGESGQYF.